These 16 T cell receptor beta chains were sequenced from one sample in a study of STAT5B mutations in CD4+ large granular lymphocyte leukemia. Sequencing used immunoSEQ multiplex PCR; TCRdb keeps in-frame clones, though not all of them. The top ten hold 1.5% of the sample, which has about 48,000 clones, around 70% seen once. What was sequenced was CD4+ T cells from blood buffy coats. Receptor source: a human donor in good health.

The V call is TRBV19, the J call TRBJ2-2; D not resolved. The CDR3 is made up of 14 amino acids. Between the trimmed V and J ends, which lost 2 bases and 4 bases, there was a span of 8 bases. Germline V gene lookup returns CDR1 LNHDA and CDR2 SQIVND (reference sequence). In DNA, the CDR3 is TGTGCCAGTAGTATATCCCTGATCACCGGGGAGCTGTTTTTT. Protein product: CASSISLITGELFF.

This rearrangement joins TRBV19 to TRBJ2-5, with unresolved D. V was pared by 5 bases and J by 1 base, with 8 bases between. The CDR3 has 13 amino acids. CDR1 and CDR2 from the germline V gene are LNHDA and SQIVND (reference sequence). The CDR3 DNA is TGTGCCAGTAGTCCGGGTCTCCAAGAGACCCAGTACTTC. Its translation: CASSPGLQETQYF.

The chain employs TRBV6-5 and TRBJ2-4, with 8 bases fitting TRBD1. Trimming cost V 5 bases and J 1 base; bases outside gene matches: 4. The CDR3 is 15 residues long. Per germline, CDR1 MNHEY and CDR2 SVGAGI. This CDR3 is CASSTGDRAKNIQYF. The CDR3 nucleotides read TGTGCCAGCAGTACGGGGGACAGGGCCAAAAACATTCAGTACTTC.

The rearrangement uses TRBV10-3 and TRBJ2-7; unclear D gene. Germline-derived CDR1 and CDR2 are ENHRY and SYGVKD. Deletions cut 4 bases from V and 1 base from J, with 5 bases between. This CDR3 spans 12 amino acids. The CDR3 here is CAISGGSYEQYF. CDR3 in DNA: TGTGCCATCAGTGGGGGTTCCTACGAGCAGTACTTC.

The chain links TRBV27 to TRBJ1-4, with 7 positions matching TRBD1. With V trimmed by 1 base and J by 4 bases, 15 bases remained unmatched. The CDR3 runs 19 residues. Germline assignment: CDR1 MNHEY and CDR2 SMNVEV (reference sequence). CDR3 region: CASSLWGGEAGQNNEKLFF. The CDR3 DNA reads TGTGCCAGCAGTTTATGGGGCGGGGAGGCGGGACAGAATAATGAAAAACTGTTTTTT.

The chain carries TRBV10-3 and TRBJ1-1, with D maybe TRBD1 (6 bases). CDR3 length: 15 amino acids. Between the trimmed V and J ends, which lost 2 bases and 3 bases, there was a span of 13 bases. From germline, CDR1 is ENHRY and CDR2 SYGVKD. CDR3: CAISERGDHDTEAFF. Here the CDR3 DNA reads TGTGCCATCAGTGAGAGGGGGGATCACGACACTGAAGCTTTCTTT.

The chain combines TRBV10-3 with TRBJ2-5; 7 positions match TRBD2. Germline loops: CDR1 ENHRY, CDR2 SYGVKD. The CDR3 has 14 amino acids. Losses at the gene ends were 2 bases for V and 3 bases for J; bases not matched to a gene: 3. The CDR3 sequence: CAISERLAEETQYF. The CDR3 DNA follows: TGTGCCATCAGTGAGAGGCTAGCGGAAGAGACCCAGTACTTC.

This clone has a handful of counts. The gene calls are TRBV6-1 and TRBJ1-1, with D tentatively TRBD1 (6 bases). From germline, CDR1 is MNHNS and CDR2 SASEGT. V was trimmed by 10 bases and J by 4 bases, leaving 13 bases between them. The CDR3 runs to 12 residues. DNA of the CDR3: TGTGCCACAGAGGGGGTTGGCACTGAAGCTTTCTTT. The encoded protein is CATEGVGTEAFF.

The CDR3 loop reads CASSYSIGQPYGYTF. The CDR3 DNA reads TGTGCCAGCAGTTACTCGATTGGACAGCCCTATGGCTACACCTTC. This rearrangement joins TRBV6-6 to TRBJ1-2; TRBD1 is a possible D gene (6 bases). V lost 0 bases and J 4 bases, leaving 12 bases between the germline ends. The CDR3 is 15 residues long. CDR1 and CDR2 from the germline V gene are MNHNY and SVGAGI (reference sequence).

The chain combines TRBV10-1 with TRBJ2-7; TRBD2 aligns across 13 bases. The J segment lost 2 bases and the V segment lost 0 bases, leaving 1 base of the junction unmatched. Germline CDR1 is WNHNN and CDR2 is SYGVQD (reference sequence). The CDR3 runs 16 residues. The CDR3 region has the DNA TGCGCCAGCAGTGAGTCGACTAGCGGGGGGCCCTACGAGCAGTACGTC. It encodes CASSESTSGGPYEQYV.

The count of this clone is one. V and J are TRBV2 and TRBJ1-6; 8 bases map to TRBD1. CDR1 and CDR2 (germline): SNHLY, FYNNEI. This CDR3 has 18 amino acids. Trimming removed 2 bases from V and 6 bases from J; junction bases left unmatched: 12. Here the CDR3 DNA reads TGTGCCAGCAGTGAAATTGGACAGGGATTCCGGCGTAATTCACCCCTCCACTTT. Its protein is CASSEIGQGFRRNSPLHF. Together with reference TRBV2 and TRBJ1-6, the CDR3 gives the full variable domain: EPEVTQTPSHQVTQMGQEVILRCVPISNHLYFYWYRQILGQKVEFLVSFYNNEISEKSEIFDDQFSVERPDGSNFTLKIRSTKLEDSAMYFCASSEIGQGFRRNSPLHFGNGTRLTVT.

This chain uses TRBV15 with TRBJ1-5; 10 nucleotides align to TRBD1. The trim removed 5 bases at V and 8 bases at J, leaving 12 bases unmatched. Germline loops: CDR1 LNHNV, CDR2 YYDKDF (reference sequence). The CDR3 is made up of 16 amino acids. The CDR3 sequence is CATSVDRGPRFEPQHF. The CDR3 nucleotides are TGTGCCACCAGCGTTGACAGGGGGCCGAGGTTTGAGCCCCAGCATTTT.

The rearrangement uses TRBV7-8 and TRBJ2-1, with TRBD2 matching over 14 bases. Trimming removed 1 base from V and 9 bases from J; junction bases left unmatched: 5. Looked up from germline, CDR1 is SGHVS and CDR2 is FQNEAQ. The CDR3 contains 16 residues. Here the CDR3 reads CASSLGLAGGLREQFF. Here the CDR3 DNA reads TGTGCCAGCAGCTTAGGACTAGCGGGGGGGCTGCGTGAGCAGTTCTTC.

This chain links TRBV14 with TRBJ2-3, with a weak D call TRBD2 (6 bases). Germline V gives CDR1 SGHDN, CDR2 FVKESK. This CDR3 spans 14 amino acids. Trimming pared 4 bases from V and 0 bases from J, leaving 8 bases between. CDR3 DNA sequence: TGTGCCAGCAGCCGGGGACTGAGCACAGATACGCAGTATTTT. Translated, it gives CASSRGLSTDTQYF.

V is TRBV7-2 and J is TRBJ2-3; D is perhaps TRBD2 (5 bases). This CDR3 spans 12 amino acids. CDR1 and CDR2 (germline): SGHTA, FQGNSA. V was pared by 4 bases and J by 10 bases, with 12 bases between. CDR3: CASSSPGSPQYF. In DNA, the CDR3 is TGTGCCAGCAGCTCCCCGGGGTCCCCGCAGTATTTT.

The chain combines TRBV6-9 with TRBJ2-7; 10 positions match TRBD1. Trimming cost V 10 bases and J 12 bases; bases outside gene matches: 18. Germline CDR1 MNHGY, CDR2 SVAAGI. This CDR3 contains 14 residues. The CDR3 nucleotides are TGTGCCACCCACCCGGGACAGGGGACGTTTGGTCCGTACGTC. Translated, it gives CATHPGQGTFGPYV.